These 24 T cell receptor beta chains came from one sample sequenced in a study of T cell repertoires in cytomegalovirus infection. Using its own MiXCR run on the reads, TCRdb lists one record per CDR3 protein. This sample has tens of thousands of distinct CDR3 sequences; roughly a quarter occur once, and the top ten carry roughly 45%. No antigen is known for these receptors. The sequences come from CD8+ T cells from cultured PBMCs, collected from culture after CMV antigen stimulation. Every receptor here comes from a human donor in good health (CMV status not recorded). Some clones in this sample may be carry-over from other donors' samples.

This clonotype was observed at least ten times. The chain couples TRBV29-1 to TRBJ1-2, with TRBD1 as a possible D gene (6 bases). This CDR3 spans 12 amino acids. Germline V gene data show CDR1 as SQVTM and CDR2 as ANQGSEA. The V and J ends lost 6 bases and 1 base respectively, with 9 bases between them. The CDR3 DNA is TGCAGCGTAGAACAGGGTAACTATGGCTACACCTTC. Residues: CSVEQGNYGYTF. Using reference TRBV29-1 and TRBJ1-2 for the parts outside the CDR3, the full variable domain is SAVISQKPSRDICQRGTSLTIQCQVDSQVTMMFWYRQQPGQSLTLIATANQGSEATYESGFVIDKFPISRPNLTFSTLTVSNMSPEDSSIYLCSVEQGNYGYTFGSGTRLTVV.

A word on this clonotype: Given a much more abundant clone one base away, this may be a read error. The chain has TRBV28 and TRBJ1-5; D not certain. The V gene's germline CDR1 is MDHEN and CDR2 SYDVKM. V dropped 5 bases and J dropped 11 bases, with 19 bases sitting between them. The CDR3 consists of 14 residues. The CDR3, as DNA: TGTGCCAGCAGTGTCGGCCGCGGAGAGAAGTCCCAGCATTTT. This gives the protein CASSVGRGEKSQHF. Full variable domain (missing parts from reference TRBV28 and TRBJ1-5): DVKVTQSSRYLVKRTGEKVFLECVQDMDHENMFWYRQDPGLGLRLIYFSYDVKMKEKGDIPEGYSVSREKKERFSLILESASTNQTSMYLCASSVGRGEKSQHFGDGTRLSIL.

Only a few counts were recorded for this clonotype. V gene TRBV6-6 combines with J gene TRBJ1-2; D is possibly TRBD1 (5 bases). Between the trimmed V and J ends, which lost 0 bases and 4 bases, there was a span of 12 bases. Germline V gene data show CDR1 as MNHNY and CDR2 as SVGAGI (reference sequence). The CDR3 runs 15 residues. CDR3 sequence (DNA): TGTGCCAGCAGTTACTCCTCAGGGAGGGGCTATGGCTACACCTTC. Translated: CASSYSSGRGYGYTF.

The chain uses TRBV2 and TRBJ1-5; TRBD1 matches at 11 bases. V trimming: 3 bases; J trimming: 2 bases; junction bases outside the gene matches: 15. The CDR3 loop spans 20 amino acids. Germline V lookup: CDR1 SNHLY, CDR2 FYNNEI. The CDR3 DNA follows: TGTGCCAGCAGTGATTCCCTTGGGACAGGGGGGATCAAGGGCAATCAGCCCCAGCATTTT. Protein product: CASSDSLGTGGIKGNQPQHF.

The chain employs TRBV12-3 or TRBV12-4 and TRBJ1-1, with a weak D call TRBD1 (5 bases). Trimming stripped 7 bases from V and 1 base from J, with 10 bases between. CDR3 length: 13 residues. The CDR3 DNA reads as TGTGCCAGCATCAAAACAGGGAACACTGAAGCTTTCTTT. Encoded protein: CASIKTGNTEAFF.

The sample holds a few counts of this clonotype. The genes are TRBV5-1 and TRBJ1-2; 9 bases match TRBD1. The V gene's germline CDR1 is SGHRS and CDR2 YFSETQ. The CDR3 is 15 residues long. The trim removed 4 bases at V and 2 bases at J, leaving 6 bases unmatched. The CDR3 region has the DNA TGCGCCAGCAGCATCGGACAGGGGTCAAACTATGGCTACACCTTC. Translated: CASSIGQGSNYGYTF.

Worth noting for this clonotype: One end of the junction varies from germline; a read error may be responsible. This chain joins TRBV29-1 and TRBJ1-1, with D unresolved. CDR3 length equals 13 residues. Germline-derived CDR1 and CDR2 are SQVTM and ANQGSEA. CDR3 DNA: TGCAGCGTGGAAGTCCCGTGGGTCACTGAAGCTTTCTTT. Amino acid sequence: CSVEVPWVTEAFF.

J is TRBJ2-1 and V is TRBV30; 10 bases map to TRBD2. The CDR3 is made up of 15 amino acids. V shed 4 bases and J 3 bases; nucleotides not matched to a gene: 6. Germline CDR1 is GTSNPN and CDR2 is SVGIG (reference sequence). The CDR3, as DNA: TGTGCCTGGACAAGCGGGAGGGCCCTCTACAATGAGCAGTTCTTC. It yields the protein CAWTSGRALYNEQFF.

The chain links TRBV29-1 to TRBJ2-7, with D possibly being TRBD1 (6 bases). Germline-derived CDR1 and CDR2 are SQVTM and ANQGSEA. The CDR3 is made up of 14 amino acids. V lost 7 bases and J 2 bases, leaving 18 bases between the germline ends. The CDR3: CSASVRTETYEQYF. The CDR3 DNA is TGCAGCGCCAGCGTTCGGACAGAAACCTACGAGCAGTACTTC.

The V gene is TRBV6-2 or TRBV6-3, the J gene TRBJ1-5, with D possibly matching TRBD1 (5 bases). Per germline, CDR1 MNHEY and CDR2 SVGEGT. The CDR3 extends over 13 amino acids. The germline V and J ends were trimmed by 2 bases and 4 bases, with 6 bases remaining between them. CDR3 sequence: CASSYGGNQPQHF. The CDR3 DNA reads as TGTGCCAGCAGTTACGGGGGGAATCAGCCCCAGCATTTT.

This clonotype was counted between two and nine times. This chain links TRBV4-1 with TRBJ2-4; unclear D gene. CDR3 size: 16 residues. Per the germline V gene, CDR1 is MGHRA and CDR2 is YSYEKL. Trimming stripped 0 bases from V and 6 bases from J, with 15 bases between. For the CDR3, the DNA is TGCGCCAGCAGCCAAGATAGGACCCTGACGGGAAACATTCAGTACTTC. Residues: CASSQDRTLTGNIQYF.

This clonotype was recorded at least ten times. The chain recombines TRBV12-3 or TRBV12-4 with TRBJ2-1; TRBD2 aligns across 10 bases. Trimming took 7 bases from V and 8 from J; bases not matched to a gene: 14. The CDR3 runs to 16 residues. CDR3 sequence: CASNYRRKLAGDEQFF. Here the CDR3 DNA reads TGTGCCAGCAATTACCGACGGAAGCTAGCGGGGGATGAGCAGTTCTTC.

This clonotype was detected only a few times. The V call is TRBV5-4, the J call TRBJ2-2; unclear D gene. CDR1 and CDR2 (germline): SGHNT, YYREEE (reference sequence). The CDR3 has 12 amino acids. V lost 0 bases to trimming and J lost 8 bases, with 5 bases between them. CDR3 region: CASSLAGGELFF. The CDR3 DNA follows: TGTGCCAGCAGCTTGGCTGGGGGGGAGCTGTTTTTT.

This clonotype was detected ten times or more. The chain joins TRBV2 to TRBJ2-7; D unresolved. Germline lookup yields CDR1 SNHLY and CDR2 FYNNEI. The length of the CDR3 is 12 residues. V lost 6 bases, J lost 3 bases, and 9 bases lay in between. CDR3 coding DNA: TGTGCCAGCAGCGCGAATTTCTACGAGCAGTACTTC. Translating gives CASSANFYEQYF.

In this sample, this clonotype turned up a few times. The J gene is TRBJ1-3, the V gene TRBV7-9; no definite D call. The CDR3 consists of 12 residues. Germline-derived CDR1 and CDR2 are SEHNR and FQNEAQ (reference sequence). With 5 bases removed from V and 6 bases from J, the gap between germline ends came to 8 bases. CDR3 region: CASSPRVNTIYF. CDR3 coding DNA: TGTGCCAGCAGCCCGCGGGTAAACACCATATATTTT.

The chain employs TRBV18 and TRBJ1-2, with a possible D match to TRBD1 (5 bases). CDR1 is KGHSH and CDR2 is LQKENI in the germline V gene. Trimming removed 1 base from V and 6 bases from J, with 15 bases in between. The CDR3 consists of 15 residues. The CDR3 is CASSPRVTGEHGYTF. In DNA form, the CDR3 reads TGTGCCAGCTCACCACGGGTCACGGGGGAGCATGGCTACACCTTC.

This clonotype showed up many times. The chain carries TRBV7-6 and TRBJ2-1; D might be TRBD1 (6 bases). This CDR3 spans 15 amino acids. Deletions cut 6 bases from V and 0 bases from J, with 12 bases between. Germline CDR1 and CDR2: SGHVS and FNYEAQ. The CDR3 DNA reads TGTGCCAGCAGTAAAACAGGGAGCTCCTACAATGAGCAGTTCTTC. Its translation: CASSKTGSSYNEQFF.

This clonotype was observed many times. The CDR3 DNA reads as TGTGCCAGCAGCCACCTCCAGGGGCGGGGGGGGAACGAGCAGTACTTC. Translated: CASSHLQGRGGNEQYF. V is TRBV7-9 and J is TRBJ2-7; 9 bases agree with TRBD2. The germline CDR1 and CDR2 sequences are SEHNR and FQNEAQ (reference sequence). The CDR3 contains 16 residues. V lost 5 bases to trimming and J lost 5 bases; unmatched junction nucleotides: 13.

Only a few counts were recorded for this clonotype. The rearrangement joins TRBV11-2 to TRBJ1-1, with 8 bases identical to TRBD1. The length of the CDR3 is 12 residues. After removal of 5 bases from V and 8 bases from J, the junction contained 4 bases not matched to a gene. The V gene's germline CDR1 is SGHAT and CDR2 FQNNGV. CDR3 bases: TGTGCCAGCAGCCCAAGGACAGGGGAAGCTTTCTTT. Amino acid sequence: CASSPRTGEAFF.

This clonotype was seen a handful of times. V and J are TRBV7-2 and TRBJ2-7; D is possibly TRBD2 (6 bases). Germline V CDR1 and CDR2: SGHTA, FQGNSA. This CDR3 has 15 amino acids. Trimming took 6 bases from V and 3 from J, leaving 18 bases between them. The CDR3 region has the DNA TGTGCCAGCAGTCAAAGGGACTCCGGAAGCTACGAGCAGTACTTC. Translated, it gives CASSQRDSGSYEQYF.

Remarks on this clonotype: This CDR3 is missing its conserved last phenylalanine or tryptophan, likely due to a read error. The chain uses TRBV7-3 and TRBJ2-7; no definite D call. Looked up from germline, CDR1 is SGHTA and CDR2 is FQGTGA. Between the trimmed V and J ends, which lost 2 bases and 4 bases, there was a span of 6 bases. The CDR3 has 12 residues. CDR3 in amino acids: CASSLHEYEQYI. The CDR3 nucleotides are TGTGCCAGCAGCTTACATGAGTACGAGCAGTACATC.

In this sample, this clonotype turned up a few times. The rearrangement joins TRBV15 to TRBJ2-1, with 10 bases identical to TRBD1. This CDR3 is 16 amino acids long. V trimming: 1 base; J trimming: 7 bases; junction bases outside the gene matches: 7. From germline, CDR1 is LNHNV and CDR2 YYDKDF (reference sequence). The CDR3 DNA reads TGTGCCACCAGCAGAGGGACAGGGGGGATTTTGAATGAGCAGTTCTTC. This gives the protein CATSRGTGGILNEQFF.

This clonotype was seen a handful of times. The V gene is TRBV15, the J gene TRBJ1-6; D not certain. V lost 0 bases, J lost 8 bases, and 5 bases lay in between. The V gene's germline CDR1 is LNHNV and CDR2 YYDKDF (reference sequence). The CDR3 runs 13 residues. The CDR3 DNA reads TGTGCCACCAGCAGAGAGGGAGATTCACCCCTCCACTTT. It yields the protein CATSREGDSPLHF.

This clonotype was observed many times. V is TRBV27 and J is TRBJ2-7, with D tentatively TRBD1 (5 bases). Looked up from germline, CDR1 is MNHEY and CDR2 is SMNVEV (reference sequence). This CDR3 is 14 amino acids long. V dropped 1 base and J dropped 3 bases, with 10 bases sitting between them. CDR3 region: CASSLLGPGYEQYF. CDR3 nucleotides: TGTGCCAGCAGTTTATTGGGGCCCGGCTACGAGCAGTACTTC.